The subject of this entry is one TCR beta chain. This clonotype showed up many times. This receptor's antigen is unknown. No base quality values were provided; no much bigger clone lies one nucleotide off. Germline trimming: 6 bases from V, 4 bases from J; junction bases outside gene matches: 9. In the germline V gene, CDR1 corresponds to MNHNS and CDR2 to SASEGT. The CDR3 runs 15 amino acids, cysteine and phenylalanine included. Only the CDR3 DNA is retained, 45 bases long and in frame from the first base. For repertoire sequencing, the TCR beta CDR3 regions were amplified from RNA transcripts. The first round of RT-PCR was done with HTBI primers and the Qiagen OneStep RT-PCR kit, and was followed by a second round of multiplex PCR, then size selection and purification. Libraries were sequenced on an Illumina HiSeq2000 using paired-end 100 bp reads. Regarding the original processing steps: SOAPnuke was used for read processing, and reads with adapters, uncalled bases, a mean Phred below 15, or no exact constant-primer or identifier match were discarded. COPE v1.2.5 was used to merge the high-quality paired reads. Each unique nucleotide sequence was treated as a clonotype, and MiTCR v1.1 was used to align the clonotypes to the IMGT TRB V, D and J references. Analysis was restricted to V-J combinations with a frequency above 0.0001, which covered 98% to 99.2% of repertoires. A TCR clonal expansion and chaos score per V-J combination was defined as the ratio of F50 clonal expansion to chaos observed in the TCRdist matrix. Welch's t-statistics and random forest were used to reduce features to more than ten V-J combinations, which were fed into a naive Bayes classifier. The similarity between thyroid and blood repertoires was quantified using the Morisita-Horn index. TCRdb trimmed the raw reads at Q25, called clones with MiXCR and kept productive beta chains. CDR3 protein sequences are deduplicated, and each keeps its most common genes and DNA. TCRdb, not the authors, supplied the V and J calls. In this sample the table shows a few hundred thousand distinct CDR3 sequences, around a fifth of which occur a single time. Of the sample, roughly 42% falls within the top ten clones.

Ophthalmopathy patients had moderately to severely active disease, Clinical Activity Score of at least 3, NOSPECS grade of at least 4, and disease duration under 3 months. Patients were excluded if they had other autoimmune diseases, uncontrolled infections, pregnancy or lactation. Diagnosis was based on clinical symptoms, serum thyroxine, TRAb, thyroid ultrasound and orbital computed tomography. Using Ficoll-Paque density gradient centrifugation, PBMCs were isolated from 10 ml of fresh peripheral blood. Total RNA was extracted using Trizol reagent, and RNA quality was checked on an Agilent 2100 Bioanalyzer. These data are taken from a study of Graves' ophthalmopathy and Graves' hyperthyroidism (dated 2018 in TCRdb). Concerning the study at large: Peripheral blood was collected at initial diagnosis, prior to any treatment. Once sampling was done, hyperthyroidism patients were given methimazole at a starting dose of 30 mg daily, while ophthalmopathy patients were given high-dose intravenous methylprednisolone. For training and testing, the 100 or so patients in the discovery cohort were randomly divided in a 7:3 ratio. In total, around 130 blood samples were TCR-sequenced: some 40 ophthalmopathy, some 72 hyperthyroidism and approximately 17 hyperthyroidism-to-ophthalmopathy patients. To explore V-J signatures distinguishing ophthalmopathy from hyperthyroidism, a discovery set of about a hundred patients (fewer than 45 ophthalmopathy, over 55 stable hyperthyroidism) was enrolled. TCR beta repertoire signatures were used to distinguish Graves' ophthalmopathy from Graves' hyperthyroidism and to predict progression to ophthalmopathy. In roughly six hyperthyroidism patients, T-cell repertoires of thyroid tissue and blood were compared. An independent validation cohort was composed of some 19 hyperthyroidism patients and more than 15 patients who later progressed from hyperthyroidism to ophthalmopathy. The paper as a whole reports these results and caveats: In validation, the model predicted ophthalmopathy progression with more than 55% sensitivity and around 72% specificity; 12 predicted patients were CT-confirmed with GO in a median of roughly 6.8 months. Ophthalmopathy was separated from stable hyperthyroidism by the 13-signature model with about 85% sensitivity and approximately 84% specificity in cross-validation and with 80%/75% in the test set. Most expanded thyroid clonotypes with a frequency above 0.001 also appeared in blood, which suggests that blood repertoires may reflect the immune response in the thyroid. No statistical method was used to predetermine the sample size, and group allocation was not hidden from the investigators.

The rearrangement combines TRBV6-1 with TRBJ2-7; TRBD1 fits 10 bases in the junction. The source is a woman aged 50 to 60 with Graves' ophthalmopathy. Donor details come from another sample of the same person, matched by shared clones. Sequenced input: peripheral blood. The CDR3 here reads CASRQTGTGVYEQYF. The DNA is as follows: TGTGCCAGCAGGCAGACCGGGACAGGGGTATACGAGCAGTACTTC.